This TCR beta chain emerged from a study of CD8+CD57+ T cells in acquired aplastic anemia. Study-level information: Mean yield of DNA from sorted CD4+ and CD8+ cells was 2.5 to 4 ug.

Genomic DNA, the template, was used for profiling of the TCR beta VDJ and CDR3. TCRdb analysed the reads with MiXCR anew, one entry per CDR3 protein. The sample holds around 430,000 distinct CDR3 sequences, less than 35% seen once. This clonotype occurred a few times. Its target is unknown. This CDR3 is built from 16 residues. With 5 bases clipped from V and 0 bases from J, the junction kept 7 bases outside the gene matches. From germline, CDR1 is LNHDA and CDR2 SQIVND (reference sequence). Study-level findings and limits: A set of more than 25 CD8+ CDR3 sequences was shared between patients and controls, and these sequences appeared highly expressed in patients. CD8+ Simpson's diversity did not differ significantly between patients and controls.

Those patients picked for sequencing had displayed CD8+CD57+ cell expansion on flow cytometry. The rearrangement uses TRBV19 and TRBJ2-4; 7 bases are shared with TRBD2. Sequences were obtained from sorted CD4+, CD8+, or CD8+CD57+ T cells (not recorded which) from PBMCs. This sequence originates from a human donor with aplastic anemia. The CDR3 reads CASSPRGVQAKNIQYF. In nucleotides, the CDR3 is TGTGCCAGTAGTCCCCGGGGGGTACAAGCCAAAAACATTCAGTACTTC.